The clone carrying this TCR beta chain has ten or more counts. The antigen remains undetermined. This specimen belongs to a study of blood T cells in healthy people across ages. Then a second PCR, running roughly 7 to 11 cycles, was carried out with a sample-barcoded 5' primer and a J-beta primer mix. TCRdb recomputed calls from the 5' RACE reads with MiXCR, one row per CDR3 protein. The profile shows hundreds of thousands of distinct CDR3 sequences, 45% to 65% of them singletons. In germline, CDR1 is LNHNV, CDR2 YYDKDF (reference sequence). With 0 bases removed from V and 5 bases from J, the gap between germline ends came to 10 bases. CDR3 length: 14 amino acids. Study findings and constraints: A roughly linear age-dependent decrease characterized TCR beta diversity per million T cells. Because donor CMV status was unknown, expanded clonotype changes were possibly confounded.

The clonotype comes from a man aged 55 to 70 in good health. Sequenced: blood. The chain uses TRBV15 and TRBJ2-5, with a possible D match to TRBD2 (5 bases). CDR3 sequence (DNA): TGTGCCACCAGCAGAGATCAAAGCGGCGAGACCCAGTACTTC. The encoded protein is CATSRDQSGETQYF.